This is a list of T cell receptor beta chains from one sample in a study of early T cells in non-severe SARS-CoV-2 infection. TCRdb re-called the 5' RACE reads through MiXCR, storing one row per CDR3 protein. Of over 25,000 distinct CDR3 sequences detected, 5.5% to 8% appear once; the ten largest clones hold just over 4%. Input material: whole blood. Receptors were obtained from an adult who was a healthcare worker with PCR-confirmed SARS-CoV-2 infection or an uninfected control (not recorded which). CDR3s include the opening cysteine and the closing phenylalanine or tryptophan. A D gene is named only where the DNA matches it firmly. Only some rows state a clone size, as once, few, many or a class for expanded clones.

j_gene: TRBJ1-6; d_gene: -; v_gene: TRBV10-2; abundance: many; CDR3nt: TGCGCCAGCAGTTTACTGAATTCACCCCTCCACTTT; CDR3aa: CASSLLNSPLHF
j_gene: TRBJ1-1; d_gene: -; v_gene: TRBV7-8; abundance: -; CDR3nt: TGTGCCAGCAGCTTATCAGGGATGAACACTGAAGCTTTCTTT; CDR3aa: CASSLSGMNTEAFF
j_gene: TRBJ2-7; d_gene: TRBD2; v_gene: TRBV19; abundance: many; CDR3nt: TGTGCCAGTAGTCCTGGGAGCGGGGGCTACGAGCAGTACTTC; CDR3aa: CASSPGSGGYEQYF
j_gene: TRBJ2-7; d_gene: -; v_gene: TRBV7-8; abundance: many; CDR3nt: TGTGCCAGCAGCTTGAGGCAGGTCCCTTACGAGCAGTACTTC; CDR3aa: CASSLRQVPYEQYF
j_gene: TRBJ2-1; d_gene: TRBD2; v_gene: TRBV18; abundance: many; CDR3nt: TGTGCCAGCTCACCACCGACTAGCGGGGACAATGAGCAGTTCTTC; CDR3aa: CASSPPTSGDNEQFF
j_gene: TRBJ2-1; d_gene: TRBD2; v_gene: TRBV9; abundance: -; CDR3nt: TGTGCCAGCAGCACTCCCACTGCGGGGAGGGACGATGAGCAGTTCTTC; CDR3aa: CASSTPTAGRDDEQFF
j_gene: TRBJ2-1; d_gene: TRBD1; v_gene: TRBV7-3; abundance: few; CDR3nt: TGTGCCAGCAGCTCTGGGACAGGGAACAATGAGCAGTTCTTC; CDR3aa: CASSSGTGNNEQFF
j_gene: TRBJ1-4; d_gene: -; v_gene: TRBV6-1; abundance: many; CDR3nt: TGTGCCAGCAGTGAACATACCACTAATGAAAAACTGTTTTTT; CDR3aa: CASSEHTTNEKLFF
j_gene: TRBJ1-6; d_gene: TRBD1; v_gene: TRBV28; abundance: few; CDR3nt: TGTGCCACCATTACGTCCGGGGACAGATATAATTCACCCCTCCACTTT; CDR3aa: CATITSGDRYNSPLHF
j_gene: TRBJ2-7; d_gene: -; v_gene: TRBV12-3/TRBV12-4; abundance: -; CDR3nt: TGTGCCAGCAGTTCCCAGTGGGGGCCCTACGAGCAGTACTTC; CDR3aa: CASSSQWGPYEQYF
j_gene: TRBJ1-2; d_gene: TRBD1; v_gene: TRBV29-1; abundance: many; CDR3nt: TGCAGCGTTGAAGGGGGACAGGGTGGATTTGTTCACTATGGCTACACCTTC; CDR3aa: CSVEGGQGGFVHYGYTF
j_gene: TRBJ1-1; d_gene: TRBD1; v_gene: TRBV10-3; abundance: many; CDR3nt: TGTGCCATCAGTGGAAGGGGGCCGAACACTGAAGCTTTCTTT; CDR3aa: CAISGRGPNTEAFF
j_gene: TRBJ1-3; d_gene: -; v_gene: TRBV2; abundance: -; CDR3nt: TGTGCCAGCAGTGATGGAGGGGCTGGAAACACCATATATTTT; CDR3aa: CASSDGGAGNTIYF
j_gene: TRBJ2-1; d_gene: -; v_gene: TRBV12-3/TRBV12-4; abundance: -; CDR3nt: TGTGCCAGCAGTTCGCCGGCCCTAGCGAGAGCCTACAATGAGCAGTTCTTC; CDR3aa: CASSSPALARAYNEQFF
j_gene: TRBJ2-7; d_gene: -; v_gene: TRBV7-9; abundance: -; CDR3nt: TGTGCCAGCAGCCCCCCCCCGGAAGGGCGACGAGCCTACGAGCAGTACTTC; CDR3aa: CASSPPPEGRRAYEQYF
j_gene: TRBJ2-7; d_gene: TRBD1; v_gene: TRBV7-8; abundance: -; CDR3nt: TGTGCCAGCAGCTCGGGACAGCTCGGCGAGCAGTACTTC; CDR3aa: CASSSGQLGEQYF
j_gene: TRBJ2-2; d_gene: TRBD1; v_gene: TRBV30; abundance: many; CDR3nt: TGTGCCTGGAGTGTACAGGGGCCGAACACCGGGGAGCTGTTTTTT; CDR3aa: CAWSVQGPNTGELFF
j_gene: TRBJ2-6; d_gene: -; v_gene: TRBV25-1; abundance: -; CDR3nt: TGTGCCAGCAGTGAAGAGAAAGGCCTCTCTGGGGCCAACGTCCTGACTTTC; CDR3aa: CASSEEKGLSGANVLTF
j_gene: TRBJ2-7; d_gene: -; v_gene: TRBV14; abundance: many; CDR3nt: TGTGCCAGCAGCCATAATACCCAACTGAACGAGCAGTACTTC; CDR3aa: CASSHNTQLNEQYF
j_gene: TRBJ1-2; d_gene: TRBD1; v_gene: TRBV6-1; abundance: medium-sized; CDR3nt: TGTGCCAGCAGTACACTACAGGGGGAGCATGGCTACACCTTC; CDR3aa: CASSTLQGEHGYTF
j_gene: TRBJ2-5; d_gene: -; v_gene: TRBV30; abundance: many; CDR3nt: TGTGCCTGGAGTGCAGGGGGACTAGAGGACTTC; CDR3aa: CAWSAGGLEDF
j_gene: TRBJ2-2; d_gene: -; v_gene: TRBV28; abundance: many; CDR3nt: TGTGCCAGCAGTCTAGACGAGCCAACCGGGGAGCTGTTTTTT; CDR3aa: CASSLDEPTGELFF
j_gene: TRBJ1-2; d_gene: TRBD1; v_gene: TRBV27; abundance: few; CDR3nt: TGTGCCAGCAGTTTTAGACAGGGTGTAAATGGCTACACCTTC; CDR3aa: CASSFRQGVNGYTF
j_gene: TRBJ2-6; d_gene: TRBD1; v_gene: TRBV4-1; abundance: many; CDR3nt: TGCGCCAGCAGCCCCGGGGACAGAAACCTTGGCTCTGGGGCCAACGTCCTGACTTTC; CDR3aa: CASSPGDRNLGSGANVLTF
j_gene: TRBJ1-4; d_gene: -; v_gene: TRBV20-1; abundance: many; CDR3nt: TGCAGTGCTAGGCCATATGGACAGTTAGATGAAAAACTGTTTTTT; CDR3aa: CSARPYGQLDEKLFF
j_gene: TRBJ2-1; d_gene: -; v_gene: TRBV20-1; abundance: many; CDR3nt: TGCAGTGCTGTGGAGGCACCCGGTTCCTACAATGAGCAGTTCTTC; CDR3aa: CSAVEAPGSYNEQFF
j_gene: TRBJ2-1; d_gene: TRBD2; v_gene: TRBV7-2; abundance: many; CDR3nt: TGTGCCAGCAGCTTCGTTAGCGGGGGCCCCTACAATGAGCAGTTCTTC; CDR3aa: CASSFVSGGPYNEQFF
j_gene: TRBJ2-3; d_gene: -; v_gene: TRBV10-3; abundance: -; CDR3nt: TGTGCGGCAGGGGTGGATACGCAGTATTTT; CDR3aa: CAAGVDTQYF
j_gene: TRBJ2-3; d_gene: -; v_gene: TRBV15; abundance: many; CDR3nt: TGTGCCACCAGCAGGGCCCTGGTTGTAGATACGCAGTATTTT; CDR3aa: CATSRALVVDTQYF
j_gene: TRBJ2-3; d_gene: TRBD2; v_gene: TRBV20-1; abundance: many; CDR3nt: TGCAGTGCTAGAGTGGCTAGCGGGAGAACGGATACGCAGTATTTT; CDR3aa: CSARVASGRTDTQYF
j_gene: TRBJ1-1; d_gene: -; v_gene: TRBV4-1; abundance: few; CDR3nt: TGCGCCAGCAGCCAAGAAAATACCAACACTGAAGCTTTCTTT; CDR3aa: CASSQENTNTEAFF
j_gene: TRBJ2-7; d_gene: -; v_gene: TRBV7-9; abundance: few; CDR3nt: TGTGCCAGCAGCCCCCCGACAGGATACGAGCAGTACTTC; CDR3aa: CASSPPTGYEQYF
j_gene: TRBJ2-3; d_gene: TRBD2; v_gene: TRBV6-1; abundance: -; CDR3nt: TGTGCCAGCAGACCTGGCCTAGCGGGCACAGATACGCAGTATTTT; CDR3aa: CASRPGLAGTDTQYF
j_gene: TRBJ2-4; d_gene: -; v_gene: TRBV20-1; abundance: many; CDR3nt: TGCAGTGCTTACCCCGGAGGAGTGGAAAACATTCAGTACTTC; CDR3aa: CSAYPGGVENIQYF
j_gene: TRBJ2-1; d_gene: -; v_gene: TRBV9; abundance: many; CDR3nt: TGTGCCAGCGGGGGTCCAATCCGCTCCTACAATGAGCAGTTCTTC; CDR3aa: CASGGPIRSYNEQFF
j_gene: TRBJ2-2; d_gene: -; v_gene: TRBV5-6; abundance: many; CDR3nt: TGTGCCAGCAGCTTGCGGGGCACAAACACCGGGGAGCTGTTTTTT; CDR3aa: CASSLRGTNTGELFF
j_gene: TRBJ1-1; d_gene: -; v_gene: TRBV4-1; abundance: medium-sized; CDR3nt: TGCGCCAGCAGCCCCCTCGGAGCGCGGACTGAAGCTTTCTTT; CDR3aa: CASSPLGARTEAFF
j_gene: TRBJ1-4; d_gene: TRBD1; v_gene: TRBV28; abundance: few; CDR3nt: TGTGCCAGCAGTTTGGGGACAGGGACTTATCGTGGTAATGAAAAACTGTTTTTT; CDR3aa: CASSLGTGTYRGNEKLFF
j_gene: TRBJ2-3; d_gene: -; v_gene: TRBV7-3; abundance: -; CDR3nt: TGTGCCAGCAGCTTAGGCCCCCTGGGGACAGATACGCAGTATTTT; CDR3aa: CASSLGPLGTDTQYF
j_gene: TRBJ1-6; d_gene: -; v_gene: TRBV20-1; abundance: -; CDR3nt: TGCAGTGCTAGAGCAGGGAATTCACCCCTCCACTTT; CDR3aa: CSARAGNSPLHF
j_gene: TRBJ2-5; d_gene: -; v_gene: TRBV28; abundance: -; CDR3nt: TGTGCCAGCAGTTTGTCACTGGATGGAGAGACCCAGTACTTC; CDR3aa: CASSLSLDGETQYF
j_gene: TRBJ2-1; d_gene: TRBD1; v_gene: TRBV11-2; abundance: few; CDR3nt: TGTGCCAGCAGCTGGACAGGGGCTTACAATGAGCAGTTCTTC; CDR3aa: CASSWTGAYNEQFF
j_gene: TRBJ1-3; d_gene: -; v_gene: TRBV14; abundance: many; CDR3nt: TGTGCCAGCAGCGGCCTCGGCTCTGGAAACACCATATATTTT; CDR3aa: CASSGLGSGNTIYF
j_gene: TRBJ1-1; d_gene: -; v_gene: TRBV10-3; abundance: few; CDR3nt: TGTGCCATCAGTGGGTCCCTAGGGGCAACCGGGAACACTGAAGCTTTCTTT; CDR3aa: CAISGSLGATGNTEAFF
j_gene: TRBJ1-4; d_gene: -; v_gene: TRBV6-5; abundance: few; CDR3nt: TGTGCCAGCAGTCACAAAGTCGGCGCAACTAATGAAAAACTGTTTTTT; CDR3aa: CASSHKVGATNEKLFF
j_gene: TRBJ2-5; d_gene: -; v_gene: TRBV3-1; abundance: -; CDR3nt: TGTGCCAGCAGCCCGGCGGGGCACCCTGGCGAGACCCAGTACTTC; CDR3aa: CASSPAGHPGETQYF
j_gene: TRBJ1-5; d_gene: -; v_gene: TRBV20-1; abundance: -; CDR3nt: TGCAGTGCTAGAGCCCCTTGGGGGGGTTCCAATCAGCCCCAGCATTTT; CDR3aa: CSARAPWGGSNQPQHF
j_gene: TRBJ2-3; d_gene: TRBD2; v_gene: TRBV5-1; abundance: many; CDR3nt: TGCGCCAGCAGCTTGATGTCACTAGCGGGATCTGATAGCACAGATACGCAGTATTTT; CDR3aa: CASSLMSLAGSDSTDTQYF
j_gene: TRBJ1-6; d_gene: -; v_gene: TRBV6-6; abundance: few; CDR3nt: TGTGCCAGCAGTTACCCTGGGGGCAATTCACCCCTCCACTTT; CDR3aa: CASSYPGGNSPLHF
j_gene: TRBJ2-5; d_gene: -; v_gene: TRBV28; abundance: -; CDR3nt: TGTGCCAGCAGCCCAAACTTCGGGACTGCCGAAGAGACCCAGTACTTC; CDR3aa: CASSPNFGTAEETQYF
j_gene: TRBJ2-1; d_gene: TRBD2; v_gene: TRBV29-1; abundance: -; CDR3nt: TGCAGCGTTGGAGCGGGACGCAACTACAATGAGCAGTTCTTC; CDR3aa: CSVGAGRNYNEQFF
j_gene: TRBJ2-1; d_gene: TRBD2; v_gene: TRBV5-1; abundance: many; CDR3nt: TGCGCCAGCAGCTTGGGACTAGCGAATGAGCAGTTCTTC; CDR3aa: CASSLGLANEQFF
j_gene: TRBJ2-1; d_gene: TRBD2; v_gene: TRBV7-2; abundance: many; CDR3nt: TGTGCCAGCAGCTTAGGGGGCGGGAGGGCCTACAATGAGCAGTTCTTC; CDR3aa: CASSLGGGRAYNEQFF
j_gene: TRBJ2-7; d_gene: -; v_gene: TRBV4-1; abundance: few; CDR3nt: TGCGCCAGCAGCTATAGCGAGATCAGCTCCTACGAGCAGTACTTC; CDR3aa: CASSYSEISSYEQYF
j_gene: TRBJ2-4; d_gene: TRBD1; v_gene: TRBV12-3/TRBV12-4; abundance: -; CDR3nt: TGTGCCAGCAGGACCACAGGGGATTCCAAAAACATTCAGTACTTC; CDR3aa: CASRTTGDSKNIQYF
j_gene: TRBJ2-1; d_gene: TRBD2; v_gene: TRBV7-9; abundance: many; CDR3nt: TGTGCCAGCAGCCCGGGACTAGCGGCACACAATGAGCAGTTCTTC; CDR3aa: CASSPGLAAHNEQFF
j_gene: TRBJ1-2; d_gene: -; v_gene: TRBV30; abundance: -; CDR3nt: TGTGCCTGGAGCCGGGATTACCCTATTTATGGCTACACCTTC; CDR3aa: CAWSRDYPIYGYTF
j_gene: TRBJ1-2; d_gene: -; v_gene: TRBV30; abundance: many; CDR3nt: TGTGCCTGGAGTTCGACGCCAGGGTGGCCCTATGGCTACACCTTC; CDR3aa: CAWSSTPGWPYGYTF